This record looks at one TCR beta chain sequence and its context. The clone's antigen remains unknown. It has no much larger one-base neighbor in the sample; base qualities were not kept. Additional DNA sequences in this sample encode the identical CDR3. This sample stems from a study of blood T cell repertoires in COVID-19 (dated by TCRdb to 2020 to 2022). Background for the entire study: The collaborator samples originated in the United States, Italy and Spain and spanned the acute and convalescent phases of COVID-19. The material from the prospective study consisted of cDNA or gDNA derived from T cells, B-cell-depleted T cells, or PBMCs. Deeply sampled blood TCRbeta repertoires from subjects exposed to, actively infected with, or recovered from COVID-19 were included in the dataset. The repertoires were released in a freely available public database meant as a resource for research on the immune response to SARS-CoV-2. The samples were drawn from the first 160 participants of the ongoing ImmuneRACE study and from roughly 1,300 subjects provided by 6 global collaborators. Sample metadata almost always included a de-identified subject ID, COVID-19 status, age in years and sex. HLA class I and class II types, where available, came from metadata supplied by the sample provider rather than from assay-based typing. What the work shows at the level of the full study, not this receptor alone: The amount of clinical and demographic metadata varied by source and participant and was provided uncurated.

Deletion took 0 bases off V and 4 bases off J, with a span of 8 bases between the germline ends. The germline V gene (reference sequence) specifies SGHNT as CDR1 and YYREEE as CDR2. Measured from the cysteine to the phenylalanine, the CDR3 is 14 residues long. Of the read, only the CDR3 DNA is kept; its 42 bases are in frame from base 1. One collaborating source in Seattle enrolled patients during active infection and followed them longitudinally through the course of disease. Each collaborating institution followed its own protocols to collect whole blood in K2EDTA tubes. For TCRbeta analysis, collaborators shipped samples in one of three forms: frozen whole blood, isolated PBMCs, or DNA extracted from either of those sample types. TCRbeta CDR3 regions were amplified from genomic DNA using the immunoSEQ Assay, a bias-controlled multiplex PCR. The original methods were these. Within the assay, amplification of reference gene primers was used to estimate how many nucleated cells each sample contained. Sequence reads were collapsed and filtered to measure the absolute abundance of every unique TCRbeta CDR3 rearrangement. For each sample, productive Simpson clonality was calculated by taking the square root of Simpson's diversity index across productive rearrangements. Imported from immuneACCESS, the table was reduced by TCRdb to in-frame sequences with V and J called. These copies leave out some clones; in studies compared against another copy, an unresolved V gene accounts for under half, and the cause of the remainder is not known. D and trimming come from the DNA, and the V and J calls and clone size come from that table. The sample includes hundreds of thousands of clones, with 70% to 90% observed a single time. Around an eighth of the sample comes from the top ten.

This clonotype originated in a woman between 45 and 65 years old with COVID-19, enrolled during active disease. The chain couples TRBV5-4 to TRBJ1-3, with a tentative D gene TRBD1 over 6 matching bases. Material for sequencing was peripheral blood. The CDR3 protein sequence reads: CASSLAGAGNTIYF. The DNA sequence is given as TGTGCCAGCAGCTTGGCAGGGGCGGGAAACACCATATATTTT.